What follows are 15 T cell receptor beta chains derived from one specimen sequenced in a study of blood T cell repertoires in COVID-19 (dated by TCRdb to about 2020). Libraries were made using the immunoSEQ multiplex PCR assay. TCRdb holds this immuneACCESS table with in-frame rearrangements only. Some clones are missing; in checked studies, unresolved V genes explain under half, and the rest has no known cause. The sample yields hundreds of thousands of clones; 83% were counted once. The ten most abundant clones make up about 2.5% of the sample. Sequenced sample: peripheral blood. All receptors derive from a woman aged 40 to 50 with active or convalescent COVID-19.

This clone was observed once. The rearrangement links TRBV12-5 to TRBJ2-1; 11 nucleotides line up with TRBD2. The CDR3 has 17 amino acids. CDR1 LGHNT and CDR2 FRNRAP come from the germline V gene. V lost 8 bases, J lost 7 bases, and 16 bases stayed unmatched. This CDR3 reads CASWGLAGGPRKNEQFF. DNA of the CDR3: TGTGCTAGTTGGGGGCTAGCGGGAGGTCCCAGAAAGAATGAGCAGTTCTTC.

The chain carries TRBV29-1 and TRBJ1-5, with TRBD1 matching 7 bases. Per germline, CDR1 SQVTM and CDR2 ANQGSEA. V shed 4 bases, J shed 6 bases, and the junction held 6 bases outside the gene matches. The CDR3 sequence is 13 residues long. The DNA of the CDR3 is TGCAGCGTTGCCGCCCGGGACAGTCAGCCCCAGCATTTT. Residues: CSVAARDSQPQHF.

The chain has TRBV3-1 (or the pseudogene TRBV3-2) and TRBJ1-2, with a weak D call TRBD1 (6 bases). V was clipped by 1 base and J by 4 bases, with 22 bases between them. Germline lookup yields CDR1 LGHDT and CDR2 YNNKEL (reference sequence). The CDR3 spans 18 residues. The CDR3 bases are TGTGCCAGCAGCCAAGGAGTCTCATCCCCACAGGGACCCTATGGCTACACCTTC. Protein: CASSQGVSSPQGPYGYTF.

CDR3 region: CASSYRAGAAGGYTF. DNA for the CDR3: TGTGCCAGCAGTTACCGGGCAGGGGCAGCCGGTGGCTACACCTTC. The chain couples TRBV6-5 to TRBJ1-2; D possibly corresponds to TRBD1 (6 bases). Trimming cost V 2 bases and J 7 bases, with 17 bases left between them. Germline V gene data show CDR1 as MNHEY and CDR2 as SVGAGI. The CDR3 has 15 residues.

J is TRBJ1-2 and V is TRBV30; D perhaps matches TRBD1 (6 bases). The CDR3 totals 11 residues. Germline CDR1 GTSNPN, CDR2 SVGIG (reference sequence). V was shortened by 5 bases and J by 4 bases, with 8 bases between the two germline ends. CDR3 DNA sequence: TGTGCCTGGGGGGGGCCCTATGGCTACACCTTC. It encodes CAWGGPYGYTF.

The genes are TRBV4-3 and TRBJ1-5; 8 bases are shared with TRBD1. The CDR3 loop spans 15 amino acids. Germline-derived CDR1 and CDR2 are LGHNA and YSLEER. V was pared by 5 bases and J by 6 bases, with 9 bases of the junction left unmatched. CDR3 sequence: CASSSGQGLGQPQHF. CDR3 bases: TGCGCCAGCAGCTCCGGACAGGGCCTCGGTCAGCCCCAGCATTTT.

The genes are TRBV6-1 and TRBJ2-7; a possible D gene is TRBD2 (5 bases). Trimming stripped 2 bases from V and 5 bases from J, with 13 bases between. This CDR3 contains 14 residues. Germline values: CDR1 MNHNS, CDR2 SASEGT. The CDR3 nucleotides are TGTGCCAGCAGTGAATATCGACTATGGGACGAGCAGTACTTC. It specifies CASSEYRLWDEQYF.

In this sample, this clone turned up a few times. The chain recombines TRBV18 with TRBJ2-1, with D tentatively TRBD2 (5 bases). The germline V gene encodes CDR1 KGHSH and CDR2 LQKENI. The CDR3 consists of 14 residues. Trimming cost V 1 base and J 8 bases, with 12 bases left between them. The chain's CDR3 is CASSPRTGSDEQFF. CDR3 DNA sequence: TGTGCCAGCTCACCACGGACTGGTTCTGATGAGCAGTTCTTC.

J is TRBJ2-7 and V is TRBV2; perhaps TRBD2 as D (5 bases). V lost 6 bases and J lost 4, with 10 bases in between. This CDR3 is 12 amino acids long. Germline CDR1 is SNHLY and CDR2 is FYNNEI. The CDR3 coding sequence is TGTGCCAGCAGGGTGACTACTTACGAGCAGTACTTC. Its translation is CASRVTTYEQYF.

The CDR3 sequence: CASRWVQGNTEAFF. DNA of the CDR3: TGTGCCAGCAGATGGGTACAGGGAAACACTGAAGCTTTCTTT. The chain employs TRBV28 and TRBJ1-1; possible D gene TRBD1, 6 bases. With 6 bases removed from V and 2 bases from J, the gap between germline ends came to 13 bases. CDR1 and CDR2 (germline): MDHEN, SYDVKM. The CDR3 consists of 14 residues.

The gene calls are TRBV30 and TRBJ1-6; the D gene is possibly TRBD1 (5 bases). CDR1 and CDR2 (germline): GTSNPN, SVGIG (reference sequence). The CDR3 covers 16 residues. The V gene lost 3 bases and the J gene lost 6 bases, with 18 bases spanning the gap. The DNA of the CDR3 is TGTGCCTGGAGAGAGACGTTGGGGCAGGGTAATTCACCCCTCCACTTT. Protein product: CAWRETLGQGNSPLHF.

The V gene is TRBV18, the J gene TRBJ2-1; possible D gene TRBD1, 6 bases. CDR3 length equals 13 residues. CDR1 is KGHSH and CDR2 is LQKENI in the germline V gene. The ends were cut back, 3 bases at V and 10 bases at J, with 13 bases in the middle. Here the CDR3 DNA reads TGTGCCAGCTCACCGCCCTCCGACAGGGAGCAGTTCTTC. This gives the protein CASSPPSDREQFF.

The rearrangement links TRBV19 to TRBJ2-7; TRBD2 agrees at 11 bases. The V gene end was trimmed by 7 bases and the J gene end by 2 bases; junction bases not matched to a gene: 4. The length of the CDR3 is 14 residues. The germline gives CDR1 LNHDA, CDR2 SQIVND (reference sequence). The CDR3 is CASTPLAGAYEQYF. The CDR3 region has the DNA TGTGCCAGTACCCCACTAGCGGGAGCCTACGAGCAGTACTTC.

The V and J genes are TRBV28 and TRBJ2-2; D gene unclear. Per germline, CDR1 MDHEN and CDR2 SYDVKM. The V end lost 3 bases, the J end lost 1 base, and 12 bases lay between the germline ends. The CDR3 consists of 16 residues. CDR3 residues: CASSFYSVMNTGELFF. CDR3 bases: TGTGCCAGCAGTTTCTACTCGGTTATGAACACCGGGGAGCTGTTTTTT. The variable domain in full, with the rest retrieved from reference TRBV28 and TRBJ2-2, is DVKVTQSSRYLVKRTGEKVFLECVQDMDHENMFWYRQDPGLGLRLIYFSYDVKMKEKGDIPEGYSVSREKKERFSLILESASTNQTSMYLCASSFYSVMNTGELFFGEGSRLTVL.

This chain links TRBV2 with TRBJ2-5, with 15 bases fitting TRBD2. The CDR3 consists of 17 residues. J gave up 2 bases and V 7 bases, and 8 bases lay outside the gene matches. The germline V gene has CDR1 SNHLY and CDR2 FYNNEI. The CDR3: CASNRGLAGGEQETQYF. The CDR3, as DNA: TGTGCCAGCAATAGGGGACTAGCGGGGGGAGAGCAAGAGACCCAGTACTTC. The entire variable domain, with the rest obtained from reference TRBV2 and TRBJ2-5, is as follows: EPEVTQTPSHQVTQMGQEVILRCVPISNHLYFYWYRQILGQKVEFLVSFYNNEISEKSEIFDDQFSVERPDGSNFTLKIRSTKLEDSAMYFCASNRGLAGGEQETQYFGPGTRLLVL.